The rows below give T cell receptor beta chains drawn from one sample of a study of control samples from healthy donors and cancer patients. The protocol was immunoSEQ multiplex PCR, while the TCRdb copy is restricted to in-frame clones and leaves out a portion. The data show fewer than 120,000 clones, roughly 90% seen once. Sequencing input: PBMCs. These receptors were obtained from a woman aged 55-69 years with lung cancer. CDR3s include the opening cysteine and the closing phenylalanine or tryptophan. D genes are given only for firm matches. Only part of the rows carry a size: once, few, many, or a class if the clone is expanded.

abundance	d_gene	v_gene	j_gene	CDR3nt	CDR3aa
once	TRBD1	TRBV11-2	TRBJ1-1	TGTGCCAGCAGCGGAGCCGGGACAGATTATGAAGCTTTCTTT	CASSGAGTDYEAFF
-	-	TRBV5-4	TRBJ2-3	TGTGCCAGCAGCTTCCGGACAGGCACAGATACGCAGTATTTT	CASSFRTGTDTQYF
-	-	TRBV28	TRBJ2-1	TGTGCCAGCAGCCTCGCCTTAGAGCAGTTCTTC	CASSLALEQFF
-	TRBD1	TRBV2	TRBJ2-7	TGTGCCGTTCGGGACAGGAGACCCACCACCCCAACCTACGAGCAGTACTTC	CAVRDRRPTTPTYEQYF
-	-	TRBV7-2	TRBJ1-5	TGTGCCAGCAGCCAAGGGGCTCTTAGCAATCAGCCCCAGCATTTT	CASSQGALSNQPQHF
-	-	TRBV7-3	TRBJ2-1	TGTGCCAGCAGCTTACAGTACAATGAGCAGTTCTTC	CASSLQYNEQFF
-	TRBD2	TRBV2	TRBJ2-1	TGTGCCAGCAGTGTTAGACTAGCGGTCGACAATGAGCAGTTCTTC	CASSVRLAVDNEQFF
once	TRBD1	TRBV4-1	TRBJ2-2	TGCGCCAGCAGCCAAGAAGGGACAGGAAACACCGGGGAGCTGTTTTTT	CASSQEGTGNTGELFF
-	-	TRBV9	TRBJ1-1	TGTGCCAGCAGCGTAAAGGCCGACAACACTGAAGCTTTCTTT	CASSVKADNTEAFF
-	-	TRBV7-2	TRBJ2-2	TGTGCCAGCAGCTTCGACAGAGTCGCGAACACCGGGGAGCTGTTTTTT	CASSFDRVANTGELFF
-	-	TRBV13	TRBJ2-7	TGTGCCAGCAGCTTAGAGAATGTCCGTGCCTACGAGCAGTACTTC	CASSLENVRAYEQYF
-	-	TRBV19	TRBJ1-3	TGTGCCAGTAGTATCGGGGCCGACTCTGGAAACACCATATATTTT	CASSIGADSGNTIYF
-	-	TRBV5-1	TRBJ2-7	TGCGCCAGCAGCTTGGAACCGGGCCTAGGATCCTACGAGCAGTACTTC	CASSLEPGLGSYEQYF
once	TRBD1	TRBV2	TRBJ1-5	TGTGCCAGCAGAATTCCCGGGACAGGGAATCAGCCCCAGCATTTT	CASRIPGTGNQPQHF
-	-	TRBV2	TRBJ1-5	TGTGCCAGCGGGGGCAGGGAAGAGAGCAATCAGCCCCAGCATTTT	CASGGREESNQPQHF
-	TRBD1	TRBV5-1	TRBJ1-2	TGCGCCAGCAGCTCGGGACAGGGAAGAGTTGGCTACACCTTC	CASSSGQGRVGYTF
-	-	TRBV6-1	TRBJ1-1	TGTGCCAGCAGTGAAGCGCGTCGGAACACTGAAGCTTTCTTT	CASSEARRNTEAFF
-	-	TRBV5-1	TRBJ1-1	TGCGCCAGCAGCTCGCAGGGGAGCATGAACACTGAAGCTTTCTTT	CASSSQGSMNTEAFF
once	TRBD1	TRBV19	TRBJ2-7	TGTGCCAGTAGTCCCGGGACAGGGCTTGCAGCCGAGCAGTACTTC	CASSPGTGLAAEQYF
-	-	TRBV27	TRBJ2-7	TGTGCCAGCAGTTTAATCGGCTCCTACGAGCAGTACTTC	CASSLIGSYEQYF
-	-	TRBV10-3	TRBJ1-6	TGTGCCATCAGGAAAGGGGGGATAGAGTCACCCCTCCACTTT	CAIRKGGIESPLHF
-	TRBD2	TRBV4-1	TRBJ2-5	TGCGCCAGCAGCCCCCGGGCCCTAGCGGGACATGAGACCCAGTACTTC	CASSPRALAGHETQYF
-	-	TRBV5-4	TRBJ2-7	TGTGCCAGCAGCTTGGGGACTGGGGGCTCCTACGAGCAGTACTTC	CASSLGTGGSYEQYF
few	-	TRBV7-3	TRBJ1-1	TGTGCCAGCAGCTTAACCTCCGGGGACACTGAAGCTTTCTTT	CASSLTSGDTEAFF
-	-	TRBV27	TRBJ2-2	TGTGCCAGCAGTTTATCCCAGGGTCCCACCGGGGAGCTGTTTTTT	CASSLSQGPTGELFF
once	-	TRBV12-5	TRBJ1-5	TGTGCTAGTGGTCCCGAGGTCAATCAGCCCCAGCATTTT	CASGPEVNQPQHF
-	-	TRBV5-1	TRBJ1-2	TGCGCCAGCAGCTTGGAAGGGGTATCCAACTATGGCTACACCTTC	CASSLEGVSNYGYTF
-	TRBD2	TRBV4-1	TRBJ2-1	TGCGCCAGCAGCCATCACCTAGCGGGAGGTGGTGAGCAGTTCTTC	CASSHHLAGGGEQFF
-	TRBD1	TRBV7-6	TRBJ2-1	TGTGCCAGCAGCATAGGGACAGGGTTTAACAATGAGCAGTTCTTC	CASSIGTGFNNEQFF
-	-	TRBV12-3/TRBV12-4	TRBJ1-1	TGTGCCAGCAGTCGGGGCAACACTGAAGCTTTCTTT	CASSRGNTEAFF
-	-	TRBV4-1	TRBJ1-1	TGCGCCAGCAGCCAAGCCCCGGGGGGCCACACTGAAGCTTTCTTT	CASSQAPGGHTEAFF
-	-	TRBV7-2	TRBJ1-2	TGTGCCAGCAGCTTAGAATCACTTGGAGGTCAGGCGATCTATGGCTACACCTTC	CASSLESLGGQAIYGYTF
-	-	TRBV9	TRBJ1-6	TGTGCCAGCATCAGACAGATTTCACCCCTCCACTTT	CASIRQISPLHF
once	-	TRBV19	TRBJ2-2	TGTGCCAGTAGTATATCGGGGAGGTTTCGGGAGCTGTTTTTT	CASSISGRFRELFF
-	TRBD1	TRBV7-2	TRBJ1-2	TGTGCCAGCCAACCCGGGACAGGTGGCTACACCTTC	CASQPGTGGYTF
-	-	TRBV6-2/TRBV6-3	TRBJ2-7	TGTGCCAGCAGTCAGGGGGGCGAGCAGTACTTC	CASSQGGEQYF
-	-	TRBV21-1	TRBJ1-5	TGTGCCAGCAGCAAGAGGGATCAGCCCCAGCATTTT	CASSKRDQPQHF
-	-	TRBV3-1/TRBV3-2	TRBJ2-5	TGTGCCAGCAGCTCCCAAGAAGAGACCCAGTACTTC	CASSSQEETQYF
-	-	TRBV6-5	TRBJ2-7	TGTGCCAGCAGCCGCGGTTCGCTCGAGCAGTACTTC	CASSRGSLEQYF
-	-	TRBV6-2/TRBV6-3	TRBJ1-1	TGTGCCAGCAGTTACTCGAATAGGGCGAGGGCTTTCTTT	CASSYSNRARAFF
-	-	TRBV19	TRBJ1-1	TGTGCCAGCAAATTCGGGGGGAACACTGAAGCTTTCTTT	CASKFGGNTEAFF